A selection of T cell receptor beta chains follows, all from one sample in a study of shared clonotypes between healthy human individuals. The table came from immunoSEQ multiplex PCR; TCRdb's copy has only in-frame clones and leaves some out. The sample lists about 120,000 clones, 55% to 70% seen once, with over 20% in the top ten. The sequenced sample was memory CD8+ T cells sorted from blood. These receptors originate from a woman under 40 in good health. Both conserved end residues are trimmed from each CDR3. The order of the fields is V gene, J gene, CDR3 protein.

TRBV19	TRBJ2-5	ASSTDLEETQY
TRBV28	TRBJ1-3	ASRKPAEGNTIY
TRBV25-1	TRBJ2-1	ASRPQGGGEQF
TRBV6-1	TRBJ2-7	ASSEIGSHPYEQY
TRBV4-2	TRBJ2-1	ASSQDWSSGYNEQF
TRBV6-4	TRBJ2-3	ASRETSGSSDTQY
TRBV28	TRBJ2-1	ASRRTDSGTSPYNEQF
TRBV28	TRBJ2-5	ASSLPVMGAGAQY
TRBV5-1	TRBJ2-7	ASSLSTSGVRGEQY
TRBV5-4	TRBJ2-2	ASSFMWEGPRGTGELF
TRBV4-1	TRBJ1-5	ASSQDEGNQPQH
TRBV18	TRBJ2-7	ASSPGPPEQY
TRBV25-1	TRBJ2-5	ASSEGSTHQETQY
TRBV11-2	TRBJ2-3	ASSALGGTDTQY
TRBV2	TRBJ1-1	ASSAWLGTGRRGTEAF
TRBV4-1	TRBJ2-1	ASSQGVLAGVQEQF
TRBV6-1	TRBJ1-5	ASSTDRGVGPQH
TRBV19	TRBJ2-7	ASSISGAYEQY
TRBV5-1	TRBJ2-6	ASSLAGRGANVLT
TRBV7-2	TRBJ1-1	ASSPYLNTEAF
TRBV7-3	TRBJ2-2	ASSLSLGRPNTGELF
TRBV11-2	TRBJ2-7	ASSLGRGPYEQY